This is a list of T cell receptor beta chains from one sample in a study of cytomegalovirus exposure and HLA in healthy donors. Generated by immunoSEQ multiplex PCR, the TCRdb table keeps only in-frame clones and is missing some. In the table there are 65,000 or so clones, about 94% of which are singletons. Sequencing was carried out using PBMCs. All receptors come from a man younger than 35 in good health and CMV-seropositive. CDR3s include the opening cysteine and the closing phenylalanine or tryptophan. A D gene is named only where the DNA matches it firmly. Not every row has a clone size; where given, it reads once, few, many or a size class.

d_call: TRBD1; v_call: TRBV5-6; j_call: TRBJ2-3; clone_size: NA; cdr3_nt: TGTGCCAGCAGAGGCCGGGACAGGGGGATCACAGATACGCAGTATTTT; cdr3_aa: CASRGRDRGITDTQYF
d_call: TRBD2; v_call: TRBV5-4; j_call: TRBJ2-3; clone_size: NA; cdr3_nt: TGTGCCAGCAGCACTACTAGCGGGAGCTTCTCTAGCACAGATACGCAGTATTTT; cdr3_aa: CASSTTSGSFSSTDTQYF
d_call: NA; v_call: TRBV28; j_call: TRBJ2-2; clone_size: NA; cdr3_nt: TGTGCCAGCAGTTTTGAGACAGTGAACACCGGGGAGCTGTTTTTT; cdr3_aa: CASSFETVNTGELFF
d_call: TRBD1; v_call: TRBV14; j_call: TRBJ2-3; clone_size: NA; cdr3_nt: TGTGCCAGCAGCCAGGACAGGGGCGCACCGACAGATACGCAGTATTTT; cdr3_aa: CASSQDRGAPTDTQYF
d_call: NA; v_call: TRBV7-3; j_call: TRBJ1-6; clone_size: NA; cdr3_nt: TGTGCCAGCAGCTTAACCGGGTCCTATAATTCACCCCTCCACTTT; cdr3_aa: CASSLTGSYNSPLHF
d_call: TRBD2; v_call: TRBV4-3; j_call: TRBJ2-1; clone_size: NA; cdr3_nt: TGCGCCAGCAGCTCTCGGGAGGGTAAACACAATGAGCAGTTCTTC; cdr3_aa: CASSSREGKHNEQFF
d_call: NA; v_call: TRBV30; j_call: TRBJ2-7; clone_size: once; cdr3_nt: TGTGCCTGGAGTAATGGACTGGAGCAGTACTTC; cdr3_aa: CAWSNGLEQYF
d_call: NA; v_call: TRBV6-5; j_call: TRBJ1-5; clone_size: NA; cdr3_nt: TGTGCCAGCAGTTCGTGGGGCAGGCAGCCCCAGCATTTT; cdr3_aa: CASSSWGRQPQHF
d_call: NA; v_call: TRBV5-1; j_call: TRBJ2-1; clone_size: NA; cdr3_nt: TGCGCCAGCAGCTTGAGGCAGGGTCACAATGAGCAGTTCTTC; cdr3_aa: CASSLRQGHNEQFF
d_call: NA; v_call: TRBV6-1; j_call: TRBJ1-2; clone_size: NA; cdr3_nt: TGTGCCAGCAGTGAAGGGAGGGATGGCTACACCTTC; cdr3_aa: CASSEGRDGYTF
d_call: TRBD1; v_call: TRBV28; j_call: TRBJ2-5; clone_size: NA; cdr3_nt: TGTGCCAGCACCCTGTTAGGCAGGGGGATGAAAGAGACCCAGTACTTC; cdr3_aa: CASTLLGRGMKETQYF
d_call: TRBD1; v_call: TRBV4-1; j_call: TRBJ1-2; clone_size: NA; cdr3_nt: TGCGCCAGCAGCCAACCGGGACAGGGTATAAACTATGGCTACACCTTC; cdr3_aa: CASSQPGQGINYGYTF
d_call: TRBD2; v_call: TRBV12-5; j_call: TRBJ2-2; clone_size: once; cdr3_nt: TGTGCTAGTGGTTTGGTACGGGGAGGGATGAGCACCGGGGAGCTGTTTTTT; cdr3_aa: CASGLVRGGMSTGELFF
d_call: NA; v_call: TRBV7-9; j_call: TRBJ1-1; clone_size: NA; cdr3_nt: TGTGCCAGCAGCTTAGCGGAGGAATATAACACTGAAGCTTTCTTT; cdr3_aa: CASSLAEEYNTEAFF
d_call: TRBD1; v_call: TRBV5-8; j_call: TRBJ2-7; clone_size: NA; cdr3_nt: TGTGCCAGCAGCCTAAGGGGACAGTCCTACGAGCAGTACTTC; cdr3_aa: CASSLRGQSYEQYF
d_call: NA; v_call: TRBV19; j_call: TRBJ1-2; clone_size: NA; cdr3_nt: TGTGCCAGTAGGGATTTGACAGCTAGCTATGGCTACACCTTC; cdr3_aa: CASRDLTASYGYTF
d_call: NA; v_call: TRBV11-2; j_call: TRBJ1-2; clone_size: NA; cdr3_nt: TGTGCCAGCAGCGCAACCCGAGGCAGGGGAAATTTCAACTATGGCTACACCTTC; cdr3_aa: CASSATRGRGNFNYGYTF
d_call: NA; v_call: TRBV7-9; j_call: TRBJ1-1; clone_size: NA; cdr3_nt: TGTGCCAGCAGAATAACAGGGATGAACACTGAAGCTTTCTTT; cdr3_aa: CASRITGMNTEAFF
d_call: NA; v_call: TRBV28; j_call: TRBJ2-7; clone_size: NA; cdr3_nt: TGTGCCGGCCGCTCCATAGCCAACTACGAGCAGTACTTC; cdr3_aa: CAGRSIANYEQYF
d_call: NA; v_call: TRBV5-5; j_call: TRBJ1-4; clone_size: NA; cdr3_nt: TGTGCCAGCAGCTTGTCAGGTAGTGAAAAACTGTTTTTT; cdr3_aa: CASSLSGSEKLFF
d_call: TRBD1; v_call: TRBV4-3; j_call: TRBJ1-5; clone_size: NA; cdr3_nt: TGCGCCAGCAGCCAAGGAGATGGACAGGGGGCTCAGAGCAATCAGCCCCAGCATTTT; cdr3_aa: CASSQGDGQGAQSNQPQHF
d_call: NA; v_call: TRBV21-1; j_call: TRBJ2-3; clone_size: NA; cdr3_nt: TGTGCCAGCAGCGCAAGCGGGGGCCCACACACAGATACGCAGTATTTT; cdr3_aa: CASSASGGPHTDTQYF
d_call: NA; v_call: TRBV6-6; j_call: TRBJ1-4; clone_size: NA; cdr3_nt: TGTGCCAGCAGTTACTTAGACAGAACTAATGAAAAACTGTTTTTT; cdr3_aa: CASSYLDRTNEKLFF
d_call: TRBD2; v_call: TRBV2; j_call: TRBJ2-7; clone_size: NA; cdr3_nt: TGTGCCAGCTCCGGGACTAGCACCCACGAGCAGTACTTC; cdr3_aa: CASSGTSTHEQYF
d_call: TRBD1; v_call: TRBV2; j_call: TRBJ1-6; clone_size: NA; cdr3_nt: TGTGCCAGCAGTGGGGACAGGGGCCCGAATTCACCCCTCCACTTT; cdr3_aa: CASSGDRGPNSPLHF
d_call: TRBD1; v_call: TRBV2; j_call: TRBJ1-1; clone_size: once; cdr3_nt: TGTGCCAGCAGAAGGGACAGAACAGGTGAAGCTTTCTTT; cdr3_aa: CASRRDRTGEAFF
d_call: NA; v_call: TRBV28; j_call: TRBJ1-5; clone_size: NA; cdr3_nt: TGTGCCAGCAGTTTACCCAGCCGGACAGTGAATAGCAATCAGCCCCAGCATTTT; cdr3_aa: CASSLPSRTVNSNQPQHF
d_call: TRBD2; v_call: TRBV14; j_call: TRBJ2-5; clone_size: NA; cdr3_nt: TGTGCCAGCAGCCCTGCTAGCGGGAGGAGGGAGACCCAGTACTTC; cdr3_aa: CASSPASGRRETQYF
d_call: NA; v_call: TRBV19; j_call: TRBJ1-1; clone_size: NA; cdr3_nt: TGTGCCAGTAGTGCATGGAGGTACACTGAAGCTTTCTTT; cdr3_aa: CASSAWRYTEAFF
d_call: TRBD2; v_call: TRBV5-1; j_call: TRBJ2-2; clone_size: NA; cdr3_nt: TGCGCCAGCAGTCCCGGACTAGCGGGAGTACCCGGGGAGCTGTTTTTT; cdr3_aa: CASSPGLAGVPGELFF
d_call: TRBD2; v_call: TRBV28; j_call: TRBJ2-3; clone_size: NA; cdr3_nt: TGTGCCAGCAGTCTTCTAGCGGCGGGCACAGATACGCAGTATTTT; cdr3_aa: CASSLLAAGTDTQYF
d_call: NA; v_call: TRBV2; j_call: TRBJ2-5; clone_size: NA; cdr3_nt: TGTGCCAGCAGTGGTAGCAGAAAAGAGACCCAGTACTTC; cdr3_aa: CASSGSRKETQYF
d_call: NA; v_call: TRBV11-2; j_call: TRBJ2-7; clone_size: NA; cdr3_nt: TGTGCCAGCAGCCCCGACATGATTACAGAGCAGTACTTC; cdr3_aa: CASSPDMITEQYF
d_call: TRBD2; v_call: TRBV11-2; j_call: TRBJ2-1; clone_size: NA; cdr3_nt: TGTGCCAGCAGCCTGGGACTAGCGGGGGTCTCCTCCTACAATGAGCAGTTCTTC; cdr3_aa: CASSLGLAGVSSYNEQFF
d_call: NA; v_call: TRBV14; j_call: TRBJ1-2; clone_size: once; cdr3_nt: TGTGCCAGCAGGTCGTCCGACACTCCCTATGGCTACACCTTC; cdr3_aa: CASRSSDTPYGYTF
d_call: NA; v_call: TRBV4-1; j_call: TRBJ1-5; clone_size: NA; cdr3_nt: TGCGCCAGCAGCCAAGCCCTACTAGGGTACCAAGGTCAGCCCCAGCATTTT; cdr3_aa: CASSQALLGYQGQPQHF
d_call: NA; v_call: TRBV4-3; j_call: TRBJ2-1; clone_size: NA; cdr3_nt: TGCGCCAGCAGCCAAGCCCCGATCGGGGCAGGGGCTGAGCAGTTCTTC; cdr3_aa: CASSQAPIGAGAEQFF
d_call: TRBD2; v_call: TRBV30; j_call: TRBJ2-7; clone_size: NA; cdr3_nt: TGTGCCTGGTGTCGAAGGGCCGGGACTAGCCTGTACTTC; cdr3_aa: CAWCRRAGTSLYF
d_call: NA; v_call: TRBV11-2; j_call: TRBJ1-1; clone_size: NA; cdr3_nt: TGTGCCAGCAGCTTAGACAGGGCGGACACTGAAGCTTTCTTT; cdr3_aa: CASSLDRADTEAFF
d_call: TRBD1; v_call: TRBV4-3; j_call: TRBJ2-3; clone_size: NA; cdr3_nt: TGCGCCAGCAGCGCCGGGACAGGGGACACAGATACGCAGTATTTT; cdr3_aa: CASSAGTGDTDTQYF
d_call: NA; v_call: TRBV11-2; j_call: TRBJ2-7; clone_size: NA; cdr3_nt: TGTGCCAGCAGCTTAGGTGGACTCTCCTACGAGCAGTACTTC; cdr3_aa: CASSLGGLSYEQYF
d_call: TRBD1; v_call: TRBV4-1; j_call: TRBJ2-7; clone_size: NA; cdr3_nt: TGCGCCAGCAGCCAAGTCAGAACAGGGGCCGTCGAGCAGTACTTC; cdr3_aa: CASSQVRTGAVEQYF
d_call: TRBD2; v_call: TRBV11-3; j_call: TRBJ2-5; clone_size: NA; cdr3_nt: TGTGCCAGCAGCTTTACTAGCGGGGGGCAAGAGACCCAGTACTTC; cdr3_aa: CASSFTSGGQETQYF
d_call: NA; v_call: TRBV19; j_call: TRBJ1-1; clone_size: NA; cdr3_nt: TGTGCCAGTAGTGAAGGGGGTATAATGAACACTGAAGCTTTCTTT; cdr3_aa: CASSEGGIMNTEAFF
d_call: NA; v_call: TRBV5-1; j_call: TRBJ1-3; clone_size: NA; cdr3_nt: TGCGCCAGCAGCGGAGGACAGTCACCCTCTGGAAACACCATATATTTT; cdr3_aa: CASSGGQSPSGNTIYF
d_call: TRBD1; v_call: TRBV30; j_call: TRBJ1-3; clone_size: NA; cdr3_nt: TGTGCCTGGAGCGAGGGACAGGGAAACACCATATATTTT; cdr3_aa: CAWSEGQGNTIYF
d_call: TRBD1; v_call: TRBV10-1; j_call: TRBJ2-1; clone_size: NA; cdr3_nt: TGCGCCAGCTCGGACAGGGACTACAATGAGCAGTTCTTC; cdr3_aa: CASSDRDYNEQFF
d_call: TRBD1; v_call: TRBV5-1; j_call: TRBJ1-1; clone_size: NA; cdr3_nt: TGCGCCAGCAGCGGCGGGACAGTCGGCACTGAAGCTTTCTTT; cdr3_aa: CASSGGTVGTEAFF
d_call: TRBD1; v_call: TRBV5-8; j_call: TRBJ2-5; clone_size: NA; cdr3_nt: TGTGCCAGCAGCTTCGAGGGGGCCGACCTAGCCGAGACCCAGTACTTC; cdr3_aa: CASSFEGADLAETQYF
d_call: NA; v_call: TRBV9; j_call: TRBJ1-3; clone_size: NA; cdr3_nt: TGTGCCAGCAGCGTATCGACACTCTCTGGAAACACCATATATTTT; cdr3_aa: CASSVSTLSGNTIYF